The next 23 T cell receptor beta chains were all read from a single sample in a study of vaccination and CD4 T cells after COVID-19. As for time point: late sampling 161 to 241 days after vaccination in a few convalescent patients. TCRdb analysed the PCR reads with MiXCR anew, one entry per CDR3 protein. The sample includes about 36,000 distinct CDR3 sequences, more than 35% of them seen just once. This sample comprised CD4+ T cells from blood, obtained about 7 months after SARS-CoV-2 vaccination. The receptors shown here come from a human donor who had recovered from COVID-19.

The chain carries TRBV24-1 and TRBJ2-1, with a possible D match to TRBD2 (6 bases). Germline CDR1 reads KGHDR; CDR2 reads SFDVKD. This CDR3 is built from 19 residues. Trimming took off 4 bases at V and 0 bases at J, with 21 bases between the two ends. CDR3 region: CATSESPGVGKSSYNEQFF. The CDR3 bases are TGTGCCACCAGTGAATCCCCGGGGGTCGGGAAAAGCTCCTACAATGAGCAGTTCTTC.

This rearrangement joins TRBV20-1 to TRBJ2-7, with TRBD2 matching over 11 bases. Germline trimming cut 0 bases from V and 5 bases from J; bases unmatched to any gene: 3. CDR3 size: 14 residues. The germline V gene encodes CDR1 DFQATT and CDR2 SNEGSKA (reference sequence). The DNA for the CDR3 is TGCAGTGCTAGAGAGGTGGGACTAGCGGACGAGCAGTACTTC. Protein sequence: CSAREVGLADEQYF.

In the case of this clonotype: Relative to the germline gene, one junction end is altered; a read error may explain this. V usage is TRBV20-1 and J usage is TRBJ1-5; D gene ambiguous. CDR3 length: 13 amino acids. CDR1 is DFQATT, CDR2 SNEGSKA, per germline (reference sequence). The CDR3 bases are TGCAGTGCTAGCTTATATAGCAGTCAGCCCCAGCATTTT. Encoded protein: CSASLYSSQPQHF.

The chain has TRBV2 and TRBJ1-5; D gene unclear. This CDR3 spans 15 amino acids. The V gene lost 1 base and the J gene lost 9 bases, with 16 bases spanning the gap. Germline V gene sequence: CDR1 SNHLY, CDR2 FYNNEI. CDR3 loop: CASSEEASEVGPQHF. As DNA, the CDR3 is TGTGCCAGCAGTGAAGAGGCGTCGGAAGTTGGGCCCCAGCATTTT.

The chain employs TRBV7-9 and TRBJ2-1; the match to TRBD2 covers 9 bases. Germline V gene data show CDR1 as SEHNR and CDR2 as FQNEAQ (reference sequence). V trimming: 2 bases; J trimming: 0 bases; junction bases outside the gene matches: 11. The length of the CDR3 is 19 residues. Here the CDR3 reads CASSLRASGNPSSYNEQFF. The CDR3, as DNA: TGTGCCAGCAGCTTAAGGGCTAGCGGGAACCCGAGCTCCTACAATGAGCAGTTCTTC.

This clonotype was picked up a small number of times. This chain joins TRBV2 and TRBJ1-1; D remains ambiguous. This CDR3 spans 12 amino acids. Looked up from germline, CDR1 is SNHLY and CDR2 is FYNNEI. With 7 bases removed from V and 4 bases from J, the gap between germline ends came to 10 bases. The DNA of the CDR3 is TGTGCCAGCACCGTGATAGCCACTGAAGCTTTCTTT. Translating gives CASTVIATEAFF.

This clonotype was observed a few times. The chain carries TRBV7-9 and TRBJ2-7; D is uncertain. CDR1 SEHNR and CDR2 FQNEAQ come from the germline V gene (reference sequence). The CDR3 has 14 amino acids. Trimming took off 1 base at V and 1 base at J, with 8 bases between the two ends. This chain's CDR3 is CASSLGWDSYEQYF. The DNA for the CDR3 is TGTGCCAGCAGCTTAGGATGGGATTCCTACGAGCAGTACTTC.

The V call is TRBV2, the J call TRBJ2-7; unclear D gene. V dropped 5 bases and J dropped 5 bases, with 19 bases sitting between them. Germline V gene lookup returns CDR1 SNHLY and CDR2 FYNNEI. The CDR3 length is 15 residues. CDR3: CASSLFSTENDEQYF. In nucleotides, the CDR3 is TGTGCCAGCAGTCTTTTCAGTACTGAAAATGACGAGCAGTACTTC.

The gene calls are TRBV7-3 and TRBJ2-1; 7 bases are shared with TRBD2. There are 18 residues in the CDR3. The ends lost 1 base at V and 1 base at J; junction bases unmatched: 10. Per the germline V gene, CDR1 is SGHTA and CDR2 is FQGTGA. CDR3 amino acids: CASSLIPTAGASYNEQFF. CDR3 sequence (DNA): TGTGCCAGCAGCTTAATCCCGACGGCGGGAGCATCCTACAATGAGCAGTTCTTC.

The V gene is TRBV11-2, the J gene TRBJ2-5, with 13 bases aligning to TRBD2. With V trimmed by 1 base and J by 2 bases, 4 bases remained unmatched. The CDR3 is made up of 17 amino acids. Germline CDR1 reads SGHAT; CDR2 reads FQNNGV. CDR3 DNA sequence: TGTGCCAGCAGCTTAGGACTAGCGGGAGGACAACAAGAGACCCAGTACTTC. This sequence encodes CASSLGLAGGQQETQYF.

The chain uses TRBV11-3 and TRBJ2-2; 10 positions match TRBD1. Germline CDR1 reads SGHNT; CDR2 reads YENEEA. The CDR3 is 15 amino acids. The V segment lost 5 bases and the J segment 5 bases; nucleotides outside the gene matches: 5. The CDR3 coding sequence is TGTGCCAGCAGCCGGGACAGGGGAGGGACCGGGGAGCTGTTTTTT. Amino acids: CASSRDRGGTGELFF.

This clonotype showed up many times. V usage is TRBV7-8 and J usage is TRBJ1-6; 7 bases match TRBD1. The CDR3 is 17 residues long. J lost 2 bases, V lost 4 bases, and 8 bases had no gene match. Germline assignment: CDR1 SGHVS and CDR2 FQNEAQ. DNA of the CDR3: TGTGCCAGCAGCTCCTCACAGGGGAACGCCTATAATTCACCCCTCCACTTT. Amino acid sequence: CASSSSQGNAYNSPLHF.

This clonotype was seen many times. V usage is TRBV7-2 and J usage is TRBJ2-5, with 11 nucleotides matching TRBD2. CDR3 length: 17 residues. The V and J ends lost 1 base and 5 bases, in that order; junction bases with no gene match: 9. Germline V gives CDR1 SGHTA, CDR2 FQGNSA. The chain's CDR3 is CASSLVIPSGRSETQYF. Written as DNA, the CDR3 is TGTGCCAGCAGCTTAGTGATCCCTAGCGGGAGGTCTGAGACCCAGTACTTC. Using reference TRBV7-2 and TRBJ2-5 for the parts outside the CDR3, the full variable domain is GAGVSQSPSNKVTEKGKDVELRCDPISGHTALYWYRQSLGQGLEFLIYFQGNSAPDKSGLPSDRFSAERTGGSVSTLTIQRTQQEDSAVYLCASSLVIPSGRSETQYFGPGTRLLVL.

The V gene is TRBV27, the J gene TRBJ2-3; unclear D gene. The germline V gene has CDR1 MNHEY and CDR2 SMNVEV (reference sequence). This CDR3 region has 13 residues. Trimming shortened V by 6 bases and J by 0 bases, and 7 bases separated the two germline ends. The CDR3 DNA reads TGTGCCAGCAGGATACTGAGCACAGATACGCAGTATTTT. Translating gives CASRILSTDTQYF.

This chain connects TRBV24-1 to TRBJ2-1; D is unclear. Germline V CDR1 and CDR2: KGHDR, SFDVKD. With 6 bases removed from V and 2 bases from J, the gap between germline ends came to 13 bases. The CDR3 sequence is 15 residues long. CDR3 loop: CATSLMSITYNEQFF. The CDR3, as DNA: TGTGCCACCAGTTTAATGAGCATCACCTACAATGAGCAGTTCTTC.

This clonotype was seen only a few times. The gene calls are TRBV7-9 and TRBJ2-5, with a weak D call TRBD2 (6 bases). The V and J ends lost 0 bases and 2 bases respectively, with 10 bases between them. The CDR3 length is 15 residues. Germline-derived CDR1 and CDR2 are SEHNR and FQNEAQ (reference sequence). For the CDR3, the DNA is TGTGCCAGCAGCTTAGCGGGAGGAGGTCAAGAGACCCAGTACTTC. Protein sequence: CASSLAGGGQETQYF.

V and J are TRBV2 and TRBJ2-7; the D is unclear. Germline V lookup: CDR1 SNHLY, CDR2 FYNNEI. The CDR3 is made up of 13 amino acids. V was shortened by 6 bases and J by 7 bases, with 16 bases between the two germline ends. The CDR3, as DNA: TGTGCCAGCAGCTCTAGGGAAGTGTTAGAGCAGTACTTC. Its translation: CASSSREVLEQYF.

This clonotype was seen only a few times. The rearrangement links TRBV7-9 to TRBJ1-2; D unresolved. Germline lookup yields CDR1 SEHNR and CDR2 FQNEAQ (reference sequence). V lost 10 bases, J lost 4 bases, and 10 bases lay in between. The CDR3 length is 11 residues. CDR3 in amino acids: CATFKSYGYTF. In DNA, the CDR3 is TGTGCCACGTTTAAGAGCTATGGCTACACCTTC.

A few counts support this clonotype. CDR3 loop: CASTSTDYSNQPQHF. As DNA, the CDR3 is TGTGCCAGTACCTCGACGGACTATAGCAATCAGCCCCAGCATTTT. The rearrangement uses TRBV19 and TRBJ1-5; no firm D call. This CDR3 comprises 15 residues. V dropped 7 bases and J dropped 0 bases, with 13 bases sitting between them. Per germline, CDR1 LNHDA and CDR2 SQIVND (reference sequence).

The J gene is TRBJ2-1, the V gene TRBV4-1, with D uncertain. Trimming left V 0 bases short and J 7 bases short, with 4 bases between. The CDR3 is made up of 12 amino acids. CDR1 MGHRA and CDR2 YSYEKL come from the germline V gene. Here the CDR3 DNA reads TGCGCCAGCAGCCAAGAAGGGAATGAGCAGTTCTTC. Its protein product is CASSQEGNEQFF.

The chain couples TRBV11-3 to TRBJ2-1; TRBD2 matches 10 bases. Trimming cost V 5 bases and J 5 bases; bases outside gene matches: 6. This CDR3 is built from 15 residues. CDR1 is SGHNT and CDR2 is YENEEA in the germline V gene. Here the CDR3 reads CASSPRTSGHNEQFF. DNA of the CDR3: TGTGCCAGCAGCCCGAGGACTAGCGGACACAATGAGCAGTTCTTC.

This clonotype is a singleton in its sample. This chain joins TRBV7-9 and TRBJ2-1; TRBD2 aligns across 7 bases. The junction had 16 bases not matched to a gene; V was cut back by 2 bases and J by 0 bases. CDR3 length: 20 amino acids. CDR1 and CDR2 from the germline V gene are SEHNR and FQNEAQ (reference sequence). CDR3 sequence reads: CASSLRLRDYRRSSYNEQFF. Here the CDR3 DNA reads TGTGCCAGCAGCTTAAGACTCCGGGACTACCGCAGGAGCTCCTACAATGAGCAGTTCTTC. Full variable domain (outside the CDR3, taken from reference TRBV7-9 and TRBJ2-1): DTGVSQNPRHKITKRGQNVTFRCDPISEHNRLYWYRQTLGQGPEFLTYFQNEAQLEKSRLLSDRFSAERPKGSFSTLEIQRTEQGDSAMYLCASSLRLRDYRRSSYNEQFFGPGTRLTVL.

This clonotype has only a few counts. The CDR3 nucleotides are TGTGCAAGTGTCGGAGGAGAGACCCAGTACTTC. Translated: CASVGGETQYF. The chain is built from TRBV12-2 and TRBJ2-5; TRBD2 is taken as the D call from the table, unchecked against the DNA. TRBV12-2 is marked as a pseudogene. The CDR3 is 11 residues long.